The present T cell receptor beta chain was sequenced within a study of CD8 T cells in ankylosing spondylitis. Whole-study findings and limits: Prior work had noted some motif variants in reactive arthritis blood and synovial fluid. In ankylosing spondylitis patients, matched synovial fluid reportedly showed significant enrichment of disease-linked clones.

TCRdb passed the 5' RACE reads through MiXCR, listing each CDR3 protein once. The sample lists 100,000 to 150,000 distinct CDR3 sequences, around 13% seen once, with around 3% in the top ten. With 0 bases clipped from V and 6 bases from J, the junction kept 6 bases outside the gene matches. Germline V gene data show CDR1 as ENHRY and CDR2 as SYGVKD. The CDR3 extends over 16 amino acids. This clonotype was found a few times. Its matching antigen is unknown. This clonotype was obtained from a female donor with ankylosing spondylitis or in good health (not recorded which). Sequencing used blood, either unsorted or a sorted T cell fraction (not recorded which). The chain uses TRBV10-3 and TRBJ1-5, with TRBD1 identical over 9 bases. The CDR3 nucleotides read TGTGCCATCAGTGAGTCCTCACAGGGGGCCGTTCAGCCCCAGCATTTT. Its translation is CAISESSQGAVQPQHF.